These 7 T cell receptor beta chains came from one sample sequenced in a study of blood T cell repertoires in COVID-19. The assay was immunoSEQ multiplex PCR, and TCRdb's table has in-frame clones only and misses some. The repertoire holds over 200,000 clones, with 90% to 95% as singletons. The sample consisted of peripheral blood. Source of these receptors: a man in his thirties or forties with acute or convalescent COVID-19.

As to this clone: The junction and the germline gene differ at one end; a read error may be behind it. The V and J genes are TRBV4-2 and TRBJ1-1; 11 bases match TRBD1. The CDR3 is made up of 15 amino acids. Germline CDR1 LGHNA, CDR2 YNFKEQ. The DNA for the CDR3 is TGTGCCAGCAGCCACCGACCGGGACAGGGGGGGATCGGGATCTTT. Translating it yields CASSHRPGQGGIGIF.

The chain has TRBV7-2 and TRBJ1-1, with a tentative D call TRBD1 (6 bases). Germline V gene sequence: CDR1 SGHTA, CDR2 FQGNSA. This CDR3 contains 14 residues. V was shortened by 5 bases and J by 2 bases, with 12 bases between the two germline ends. Here the CDR3 DNA reads TGTGCCAGCAGCCGTCGGACAGCCAACACTGAAGCTTTCTTT. Translating it yields CASSRRTANTEAFF.

The chain links TRBV5-5 to TRBJ2-5; 7 nucleotides match TRBD2. V was pared by 6 bases and J by 2 bases, with 10 bases of the junction left unmatched. Germline loops: CDR1 SGHKS, CDR2 YYEKEE (reference sequence). The CDR3 has 15 residues. The CDR3 region has the DNA TGTGCCAGCAACCTGAGGTCTAGCGGTCAAGAGACCCAGTACTTC. Translation gives CASNLRSSGQETQYF.

This clone was found a few times. The J gene is TRBJ2-2, the V gene TRBV7-6; TRBD2 matches at 9 bases. The germline V gene has CDR1 SGHVS and CDR2 FNYEAQ. V shed 6 bases, J shed 3 bases, and the junction held 5 bases outside the gene matches. This CDR3 has 15 residues. The CDR3: CASRAGGPDTGELFF. As DNA, the CDR3 is TGTGCCAGCAGGGCGGGAGGGCCGGACACCGGGGAGCTGTTTTTT.

This clone was counted only a few times. V gene TRBV29-1 combines with J gene TRBJ2-5; D may be TRBD2 (5 bases). This CDR3 has 15 amino acids. V was shortened by 5 bases and J by 3 bases, with 19 bases between the two germline ends. CDR1 is SQVTM, CDR2 ANQGSEA, per germline. The CDR3, as DNA: TGCAGCGTTCAACCTCCCTGGCCGAGGGAAGAGACCCAGTACTTC. Residues: CSVQPPWPREETQYF.

The CDR3 loop is CASSLGQLTLAKNIQYF. DNA of the CDR3: TGTGCCAGCAGCTTAGGGCAGCTGACTCTAGCCAAAAACATTCAGTACTTC. This chain connects TRBV7-2 to TRBJ2-4, with no clear D. CDR1 is SGHTA, CDR2 FQGNSA, per germline. CDR3 size: 17 residues. The V gene lost 1 base and the J gene lost 0 bases, with 13 bases spanning the gap.

This chain joins TRBV14 and TRBJ2-1, with TRBD2 matching over 7 bases. V lost 2 bases to trimming and J lost 8 bases; unmatched junction nucleotides: 3. This CDR3 is 13 amino acids long. Germline-derived CDR1 and CDR2 are SGHDN and FVKESK. The DNA of the CDR3 is TGTGCCAGCAGCCAAATCCGGGGGGATGAGCAGTTCTTC. As protein: CASSQIRGDEQFF. The full variable domain, rest sourced from reference TRBV14 and TRBJ2-1, is EAGVTQFPSHSVIEKGQTVTLRCDPISGHDNLYWYRRVMGKEIKFLLHFVKESKQDESGMPNNRFLAERTGGTYSTLKVQPAELEDSGVYFCASSQIRGDEQFFGPGTRLTVL.